This passage covers 8 T cell receptor beta chains from one sample sequenced in a study of T cells after yellow fever vaccination. MiXCR, applied by TCRdb to the 5' RACE reads, yields one record per CDR3 protein. This sample yields roughly 500,000 distinct CDR3 sequences, of which 15% to 20% are seen a single time; about 13% belongs to the top ten. The source was PBMCs, collected 15 days after the yellow fever booster vaccination. The source of these receptors is a man under 40 who received the YFV17D yellow fever vaccine.

This sequence joins TRBV15 and TRBJ2-1; 11 nucleotides agree with TRBD2. Losses at the gene ends were 3 bases for V and 6 bases for J; bases not matched to a gene: 4. The CDR3 sequence is 15 residues long. From germline, CDR1 is LNHNV and CDR2 YYDKDF (reference sequence). The CDR3 here is CATSSELAGVNEQFF. The CDR3 nucleotides are TGTGCCACCAGCAGTGAACTAGCGGGAGTCAATGAGCAGTTCTTC.

The chain uses TRBV5-1 and TRBJ2-7; no firm D call. Deletions cut 2 bases from V and 2 bases from J, with 8 bases between. The CDR3 consists of 13 residues. The germline gives CDR1 SGHRS, CDR2 YFSETQ. As DNA, the CDR3 is TGCGCCAGCAGCTTTAGCACCACCTACGAGCAGTACTTC. Translation gives CASSFSTTYEQYF.

The chain is built from TRBV5-1 and TRBJ2-2; TRBD2 agrees at 13 bases. Germline values: CDR1 SGHRS, CDR2 YFSETQ. This CDR3 has 19 amino acids. The V segment lost 4 bases and the J segment 5 bases; nucleotides outside the gene matches: 14. The CDR3 DNA reads as TGCGCCAGCAGCCGGGACCGGACTAGCGGGAGAGGGGGGACCGGGGAGCTGTTTTTT. Translated, it gives CASSRDRTSGRGGTGELFF.

This clonotype was counted a few times. The rearrangement joins TRBV6-6 to TRBJ2-7; D unclear. V lost 3 bases to trimming and J lost 7 bases, with 7 bases between them. There are 11 residues in the CDR3. Germline lookup yields CDR1 MNHNY and CDR2 SVGAGI (reference sequence). The CDR3 DNA follows: TGTGCCAGCAGTTATGACGGAGAGCAGTACTTC. This codes for CASSYDGEQYF.

The chain couples TRBV4-3 to TRBJ2-7; D may be TRBD2 (6 bases). V was shortened by 4 bases and J by 0 bases, with 16 bases between the two germline ends. Germline values: CDR1 LGHNA, CDR2 YSLEER. There are 16 residues in the CDR3. CDR3 amino acids: CASSRGVTRDSYEQYF. The CDR3 DNA sequence: TGCGCCAGCAGCCGGGGGGTAACTAGGGACTCCTACGAGCAGTACTTC.

The CDR3 coding sequence is TGTGCCAGCAGTTTATACGCTGGGACTAGCAAAACAGATACGCAGTATTTT. Translated, it gives CASSLYAGTSKTDTQYF. The chain couples TRBV27 to TRBJ2-3; 9 nucleotides line up with TRBD2. The CDR3 has 17 amino acids. Trimming at V came to 1 base and at J to 3 bases, leaving 8 bases not matched to a gene. Germline V gene data show CDR1 as MNHEY and CDR2 as SMNVEV (reference sequence).

The chain uses TRBV29-1 and TRBJ1-1; no reliable D call. CDR1 SQVTM and CDR2 ANQGSEA come from the germline V gene. The CDR3 is 13 residues long. Trimming cost V 4 bases and J 1 base, with 10 bases left between them. This chain's CDR3 is CSVAINANTEAFF. The CDR3 coding sequence is TGCAGCGTTGCCATCAACGCGAACACTGAAGCTTTCTTT.

This clonotype was counted a few times. The genes are TRBV4-2 and TRBJ2-3; no firm D call. The CDR3 extends over 14 amino acids. CDR1 and CDR2 from the germline V gene are LGHNA and YNFKEQ. Deletions cut 6 bases from V and 5 bases from J, with 15 bases between. The CDR3 here is CASRKGSAKDTQYF. The CDR3 DNA sequence: TGTGCCAGCAGAAAGGGTAGTGCGAAAGATACGCAGTATTTT.